This TCR beta chain came from a study of blood T cell repertoires in COVID-19. Study context: Nucleic acid was either cDNA or gDNA, and it came from T cells, B-cell-depleted T cells, or PBMCs.

TCRdb's table, derived via immunoSEQ multiplex PCR, lists solely in-frame clones and lacks some. This table holds 70,000 or so clones, 82% found once. The germline V gene encodes CDR1 KGHSH and CDR2 LQKENI. V lost 6 bases to trimming and J lost 2 bases, with 13 bases between them. This CDR3 contains 15 residues. Sequencing was done on a sample of peripheral blood. The receptor was isolated from a human donor in a cohort sampled during active COVID-19. This chain uses TRBV18 with TRBJ2-2; D perhaps matches TRBD1 (6 bases). As DNA, the CDR3 is TGTGCCAGCTCCCCCGGGACACCTAACACCGGGGAGCTGTTTTTT. This gives the protein CASSPGTPNTGELFF.